This entry lists 32 T cell receptor beta chains sequenced from one sample in a study of blood T cell repertoires in COVID-19. Sequenced by immunoSEQ multiplex PCR; TCRdb stores in-frame clones only, minus some. Of fewer than 150,000 clones in the sample, over 60% were seen once. Sequenced material: peripheral blood. The source is a man between 65 and 85 years old with acute or convalescent COVID-19.

This clone was recorded a few times. This chain joins TRBV20-1 and TRBJ2-1, with a possible D match to TRBD2 (5 bases). V lost 3 bases, J lost 10 bases, and 19 bases lay in between. Germline V gene sequence: CDR1 DFQATT, CDR2 SNEGSKA (reference sequence). The CDR3 has 14 residues. DNA for the CDR3: TGCAGTGCTAGTAAGGCTATTTTCGAGGGAGAGCAGTTCTTC. It translates to CSASKAIFEGEQFF.

CDR3 in DNA: TGCAGCGTGCGGGAGGCAGCCTCCTACGAGCAGTACTTC. Translated, it gives CSVREAASYEQYF. J is TRBJ2-7 and V is TRBV29-1; 8 bases are shared with TRBD2. Germline-derived CDR1 and CDR2 are SQVTM and ANQGSEA. Trimming at V came to 6 bases and at J to 0 bases, leaving 4 bases not matched to a gene. CDR3 length: 13 amino acids.

The chain employs TRBV6-5 and TRBJ1-6; 9 positions agree with TRBD1. The J segment lost 7 bases and the V segment lost 0 bases, leaving 1 base of the junction unmatched. CDR3 length: 15 amino acids. Germline V CDR1 and CDR2: MNHEY, SVGAGI. CDR3 region: CASSYSTGGNSPLHF. CDR3 sequence (DNA): TGTGCCAGCAGTTACTCGACAGGGGGGAATTCACCCCTCCACTTT.

This chain joins TRBV2 and TRBJ1-5; no clear D. CDR1 is SNHLY, CDR2 FYNNEI, per germline. V lost 4 bases, J lost 5 bases, and 12 bases lay in between. This CDR3 has 14 amino acids. The CDR3 is CASSGSRMDQPQHF. The CDR3 DNA reads TGTGCCAGCAGTGGATCGAGGATGGATCAGCCCCAGCATTTT.

The rearrangement links TRBV5-8 to TRBJ1-5; TRBD1 agrees at 9 bases. The CDR3 is made up of 16 amino acids. CDR1 and CDR2 from the germline V gene are SGHTS and YDEGEE. Unmatched junction bases numbered 6, after V lost 0 bases and J lost 5 bases. The CDR3 loop reads CASSLGQGGVDQPQHF. The DNA for the CDR3 is TGTGCCAGCAGCTTGGGACAGGGGGGGGTCGATCAGCCCCAGCATTTT.

In its sample, this clone was seen once. The V call is TRBV7-2, the J call TRBJ2-5, with TRBD2 matching 11 bases. Unmatched junction bases numbered 3, after V lost 3 bases and J lost 3 bases. Germline V gene data show CDR1 as SGHTA and CDR2 as FQGNSA. The CDR3 has 15 amino acids. The CDR3 DNA is TGTGCCAGCAGCTTGGGGACTAGCGGAGAAGAGACCCAGTACTTC. It encodes CASSLGTSGEETQYF.

The CDR3 DNA follows: TGTGCCAGCAGTTTATACGGAAGGGGCACCGGGGAGCTGTTTTTT. Amino acid sequence: CASSLYGRGTGELFF. The V gene is TRBV27, the J gene TRBJ2-2; possibly TRBD1 for D (5 bases). V was cut by 1 base and J by 4 bases, with 10 bases left in between. CDR1 is MNHEY, CDR2 SMNVEV, per germline (reference sequence). CDR3 length: 15 amino acids.

The gene calls are TRBV5-1 and TRBJ1-1, with a possible D match to TRBD1 (6 bases). Trimming took 7 bases from V and 1 from J, leaving 14 bases between them. This CDR3 has 14 amino acids. Per germline, CDR1 SGHRS and CDR2 YFSETQ. CDR3 protein: CASATDRPNTEAFF. In nucleotides, the CDR3 is TGCGCCAGCGCTACGGACAGACCGAACACTGAAGCTTTCTTT.

The rearrangement uses TRBV18 and TRBJ2-1, with a weak D call TRBD1 (5 bases). Between the trimmed V and J ends, which lost 3 bases and 7 bases, there was a span of 10 bases. CDR3 size: 13 residues. Germline CDR1 and CDR2: KGHSH and LQKENI. In nucleotides, the CDR3 is TGTGCCAGCTCACCCCTACAGGAAAATGAGCAGTTCTTC. Translated: CASSPLQENEQFF. Full variable domain (remainder filled in from reference TRBV18 and TRBJ2-1): NAGVMQNPRHLVRRRGQEARLRCSPMKGHSHVYWYRQLPEEGLKFMVYLQKENIIDESGMPKERFSAEFPKEGPSILRIQQVVRGDSAAYFCASSPLQENEQFFGPGTRLTVL.

V gene TRBV6-5 combines with J gene TRBJ1-2; TRBD1 matches at 8 bases. V trimming: 5 bases; J trimming: 3 bases; junction bases outside the gene matches: 5. Germline values: CDR1 MNHEY, CDR2 SVGAGI. The CDR3 loop spans 14 amino acids. Written as DNA, the CDR3 is TGTGCCAGCAGTATCGCGACAGGGGACTATGGCTACACCTTC. This gives the protein CASSIATGDYGYTF.

The chain joins TRBV7-9 to TRBJ1-1, with unresolved D. Germline assignment: CDR1 SEHNR and CDR2 FQNEAQ (reference sequence). V lost 6 bases and J 3 bases, leaving 14 bases between the germline ends. The CDR3 consists of 14 residues. The CDR3 DNA reads TGTGCCAGCAGACCTCCTCGGAGAGACACTGAAGCTTTCTTT. The encoded protein is CASRPPRRDTEAFF.

The rearrangement joins TRBV5-7 to TRBJ2-5, with 7 positions matching TRBD2. TRBV5-7 is an ORF, with its function uncertain. The CDR3 loop spans 15 amino acids. Unmatched junction bases numbered 10, after V lost 3 bases and J lost 5 bases. CDR3 coding DNA: TGTGCCAGCAGCTCGGTTACTAGCGTTCATGAGACCCAGTACTTC. Translation: CASSSVTSVHETQYF.

The chain joins TRBV7-6 to TRBJ1-4, with D unresolved. Trimming took off 4 bases at V and 0 bases at J, with 9 bases between the two ends. The CDR3 length is 15 residues. Germline CDR1 reads SGHVS; CDR2 reads FNYEAQ. The CDR3 nucleotides read TGTGCCAGCAGCTCTTGGAGCTCAACTAATGAAAAACTGTTTTTT. Encoded protein: CASSSWSSTNEKLFF.

The gene calls are TRBV24-1 and TRBJ1-5; weak D call: TRBD1 (5 bases). The germline CDR1 and CDR2 sequences are KGHDR and SFDVKD. The V end lost 12 bases, the J end lost 9 bases, and 20 bases lay between the germline ends. The CDR3 has 13 amino acids. CDR3 residues: CAPKFLRGGPQHF. DNA of the CDR3: TGTGCCCCTAAGTTCCTAAGGGGAGGGCCCCAGCATTTT.

This chain connects TRBV5-5 to TRBJ1-5, with a possible D match to TRBD1 (6 bases). Germline CDR1 SGHKS, CDR2 YYEKEE (reference sequence). V lost 4 bases and J lost 5, with 16 bases in between. This CDR3 spans 15 amino acids. The CDR3 DNA reads as TGTGCCAGCAGCCCGGCGGACAGCTCTTATCAGCCCCAGCATTTT. As protein: CASSPADSSYQPQHF.

The CDR3 is CATSTNREPQFF. The CDR3, as DNA: TGTGCCACCAGCACTAACCGGGAGCCGCAGTTCTTC. The chain has TRBV15 and TRBJ2-1, with D perhaps TRBD2 (6 bases). Trimming removed 4 bases at V and 12 bases at J, with 13 bases between. The V gene's germline CDR1 is LNHNV and CDR2 YYDKDF (reference sequence). The CDR3 length is 12 residues.

The chain combines TRBV12-3 or TRBV12-4 with TRBJ2-5; D remains unclear. V lost 3 bases, J lost 4 bases, and 6 bases lay in between. CDR3 size: 12 residues. CDR3 residues: CASSLASETQYF. CDR3 DNA sequence: TGTGCCAGCAGTTTGGCATCAGAGACCCAGTACTTC.

V is TRBV3-1 (or the pseudogene TRBV3-2) and J is TRBJ2-7; possibly TRBD2 for D (5 bases). In germline, CDR1 is LGHDT, CDR2 YNNKEL (reference sequence). V lost 2 bases and J lost 7, with 15 bases in between. This CDR3 region has 14 residues. In DNA form, the CDR3 reads TGTGCCAGCAGCCAAAGACGCGCGACGGGGGAGCAGTACTTC. Translation: CASSQRRATGEQYF.

The chain recombines TRBV5-1 with TRBJ1-1; 10 positions match TRBD1. The germline gives CDR1 SGHRS, CDR2 YFSETQ. This CDR3 is 15 amino acids long. Losses at the gene ends were 4 bases for V and 3 bases for J; bases not matched to a gene: 6. The CDR3 region has the DNA TGCGCCAGCAGCCCCGGTGGGACAGGGGACACTGAAGCTTTCTTT. This translates into CASSPGGTGDTEAFF.

This sequence joins TRBV29-1 and TRBJ1-2; D not certain. V was clipped by 1 base and J by 6 bases, with 15 bases between them. Looked up from germline, CDR1 is SQVTM and CDR2 is ANQGSEA. CDR3 length equals 14 residues. DNA of the CDR3: TGCAGCGTTGAAGGATTGGAGGGTGTCCATGGCTACACCTTC. This gives the protein CSVEGLEGVHGYTF.

The V gene is TRBV6-6, the J gene TRBJ1-4; a weak D match, TRBD1 (6 bases). Germline-derived CDR1 and CDR2 are MNHNY and SVGAGI (reference sequence). The ends were cut back, 2 bases at V and 8 bases at J, with 18 bases in the middle. This CDR3 has 16 residues. The CDR3 protein is CASSYTLQGIREKLFF. The CDR3 nucleotides are TGTGCCAGCAGTTACACGCTACAGGGCATCCGAGAAAAACTGTTTTTT.

This clone was seen a handful of times. V usage is TRBV28 and J usage is TRBJ1-1; TRBD1 agrees at 8 bases. Germline V gene data show CDR1 as MDHEN and CDR2 as SYDVKM. The CDR3 has 15 residues. V was pared by 4 bases and J by 0 bases, with 4 bases of the junction left unmatched. The CDR3 is CASSSADRVNTEAFF. The CDR3 DNA reads as TGTGCCAGCAGTTCAGCGGACAGGGTGAACACTGAAGCTTTCTTT.

The chain combines TRBV3-1 (or the pseudogene TRBV3-2) with TRBJ2-1, with 11 positions matching TRBD2. V was pared by 1 base and J by 8 bases, with 4 bases of the junction left unmatched. The CDR3 loop spans 15 amino acids. Germline CDR1 and CDR2: LGHDT and YNNKEL (reference sequence). The DNA for the CDR3 is TGTGCCAGCAGCCAAGGACTAGCGGGGAAGGATGAGCAGTTCTTC. Its translation: CASSQGLAGKDEQFF.

The chain recombines TRBV27 with TRBJ2-3; D perhaps matches TRBD1 (5 bases). Germline V gives CDR1 MNHEY, CDR2 SMNVEV (reference sequence). Between the trimmed V and J ends, which lost 0 bases and 2 bases, there was a span of 9 bases. This CDR3 has 15 amino acids. CDR3 sequence reads: CASSLSRVATDTQYF. In nucleotides, the CDR3 is TGTGCCAGCAGTTTATCCAGGGTAGCCACAGATACGCAGTATTTT.

CDR3 DNA sequence: TGTGCCAGCAGCGTCAGGGTTCCAGACAATGAGCAGTTCTTC. This sequence encodes CASSVRVPDNEQFF. This chain joins TRBV9 and TRBJ2-1, with D possibly matching TRBD1 (5 bases). There are 14 residues in the CDR3. Germline V CDR1 and CDR2: SGDLS, YYNGEE. Trimming cost V 2 bases and J 5 bases, with 11 bases left between them.

This clone was recorded a few times. The J gene is TRBJ2-2, the V gene TRBV5-1; D is unresolved. Germline values: CDR1 SGHRS, CDR2 YFSETQ. Trimming shortened V by 0 bases and J by 0 bases, and 9 bases separated the two germline ends. The CDR3 loop spans 16 amino acids. CDR3 residues: CASSLALFANTGELFF. CDR3 bases: TGCGCCAGCAGCTTGGCCCTTTTCGCGAACACCGGGGAGCTGTTTTTT. Combining the CDR3 with reference TRBV5-1 and TRBJ2-2 gives the whole variable domain KAGVTQTPRYLIKTRGQQVTLSCSPISGHRSVSWYQQTPGQGLQFLFEYFSETQRNKGNFPGRFSGRQFSNSRSEMNVSTLELGDSALYLCASSLALFANTGELFFGEGSRLTVL.

The CDR3 nucleotides are TGTGCCAGCAGGTGGACTTCAGAAGATACGCAGTATTTT. Protein sequence: CASRWTSEDTQYF. V usage is TRBV3-1 (or the pseudogene TRBV3-2) and J usage is TRBJ2-3; D might be TRBD2 (5 bases). V was clipped by 6 bases and J by 5 bases, with 12 bases between them. Germline V gene sequence: CDR1 LGHDT, CDR2 YNNKEL (reference sequence). The CDR3 spans 13 residues.

V and J are TRBV18 and TRBJ1-2, with D tentatively TRBD1 (5 bases). Trimming removed 8 bases from V and 1 base from J, with 11 bases in between. The length of the CDR3 is 13 residues. Germline V gene sequence: CDR1 KGHSH, CDR2 LQKENI. The CDR3 DNA is TGTGCCAGCGGGAGGGACGGTAACTATGGCTACACCTTC. Its protein product is CASGRDGNYGYTF. The whole variable domain, filled in from reference TRBV18 and TRBJ1-2, reads NAGVMQNPRHLVRRRGQEARLRCSPMKGHSHVYWYRQLPEEGLKFMVYLQKENIIDESGMPKERFSAEFPKEGPSILRIQQVVRGDSAAYFCASGRDGNYGYTFGSGTRLTVV.

The gene calls are TRBV15 and TRBJ2-1; a possible D gene is TRBD2 (5 bases). CDR1 is LNHNV and CDR2 is YYDKDF in the germline V gene (reference sequence). Trimming pared 3 bases from V and 1 base from J, leaving 13 bases between. This CDR3 is built from 16 residues. This CDR3 reads CATSRAGVGSYNEQFF. CDR3 DNA sequence: TGTGCCACCAGCAGGGCGGGTGTAGGGTCCTACAATGAGCAGTTCTTC.

The chain has TRBV24-1 and TRBJ2-3; D not certain. The ends were cut back, 3 bases at V and 5 bases at J, with 17 bases in the middle. The CDR3 contains 16 residues. Per germline, CDR1 KGHDR and CDR2 SFDVKD. The CDR3 DNA reads TGTGCCACCAGTGATGCTCGTTCTCGGCGAGGAGATACGCAGTATTTT. This encodes CATSDARSRRGDTQYF.

The chain couples TRBV19 to TRBJ2-5, with 11 bases identical to TRBD2. Trimming cost V 1 base and J 6 bases; bases outside gene matches: 7. CDR1 is LNHDA, CDR2 SQIVND, per germline (reference sequence). The CDR3 runs to 16 residues. The CDR3 nucleotides read TGTGCCAGTAGTATAGGTAGCGGGGGGGCAGGAAAGACCCAGTACTTC. Its protein product is CASSIGSGGAGKTQYF. Drawing the rest from reference TRBV19 and TRBJ2-5, the complete variable domain is DGGITQSPKYLFRKEGQNVTLSCEQNLNHDAMYWYRQDPGQGLRLIYYSQIVNDFQKGDIAEGYSVSREKKESFPLTVTSAQKNPTAFYLCASSIGSGGAGKTQYFGPGTRLLVL.

V is TRBV29-1 and J is TRBJ2-7, with 7 bases fitting TRBD1. Germline values: CDR1 SQVTM, CDR2 ANQGSEA. The CDR3 contains 13 residues. V lost 8 bases and J lost 7; bases outside the gene matches: 14. The DNA for the CDR3 is TGCAGCCACCTCGGGGACAGCTCAGGAGAGCAGTACTTC. It codes for CSHLGDSSGEQYF.